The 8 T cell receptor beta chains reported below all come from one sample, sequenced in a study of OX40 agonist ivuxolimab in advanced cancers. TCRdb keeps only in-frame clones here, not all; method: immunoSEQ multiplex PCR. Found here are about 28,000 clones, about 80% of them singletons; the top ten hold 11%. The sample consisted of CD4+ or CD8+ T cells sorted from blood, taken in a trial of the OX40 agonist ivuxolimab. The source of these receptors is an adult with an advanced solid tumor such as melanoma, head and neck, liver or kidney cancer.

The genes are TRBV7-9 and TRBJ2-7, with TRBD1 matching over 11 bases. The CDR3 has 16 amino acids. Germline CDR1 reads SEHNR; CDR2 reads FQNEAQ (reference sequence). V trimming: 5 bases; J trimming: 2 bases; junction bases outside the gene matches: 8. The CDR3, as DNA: TGTGCCAGCAGCGCTACGACGGGACAGGGGGCCTACGAGCAGTACTTC. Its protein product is CASSATTGQGAYEQYF.

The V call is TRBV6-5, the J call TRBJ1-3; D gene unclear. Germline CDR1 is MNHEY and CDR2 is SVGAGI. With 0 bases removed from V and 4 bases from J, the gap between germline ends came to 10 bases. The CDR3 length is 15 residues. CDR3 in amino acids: CASSYSEGLGNTIYF. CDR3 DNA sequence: TGTGCCAGCAGTTACTCTGAGGGCCTGGGAAACACCATATATTTT.

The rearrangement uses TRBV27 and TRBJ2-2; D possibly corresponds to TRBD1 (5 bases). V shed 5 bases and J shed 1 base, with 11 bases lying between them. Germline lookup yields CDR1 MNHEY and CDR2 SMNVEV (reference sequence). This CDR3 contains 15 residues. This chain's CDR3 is CASSPYDRNTGELFF. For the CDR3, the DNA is TGTGCCAGCAGTCCTTACGACAGGAACACCGGGGAGCTGTTTTTT.

The CDR3 DNA is TGTGCCAGTAGTAAGGGGGTCGGCACAGATACGCAGTATTTT. Translation gives CASSKGVGTDTQYF. This chain joins TRBV19 and TRBJ2-3, with TRBD1 as a possible D gene (6 bases). CDR1 is LNHDA, CDR2 SQIVND, per germline (reference sequence). This CDR3 has 14 amino acids. With 4 bases removed from V and 1 base from J, the gap between germline ends came to 9 bases.

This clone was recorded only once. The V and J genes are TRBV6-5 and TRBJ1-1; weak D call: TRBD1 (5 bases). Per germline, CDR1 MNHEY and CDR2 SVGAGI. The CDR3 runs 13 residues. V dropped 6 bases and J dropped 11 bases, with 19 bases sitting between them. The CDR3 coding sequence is TGTGCCAGCAGCTTAGCCGACAGCCTGGGGGCTTTCTTT. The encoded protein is CASSLADSLGAFF.

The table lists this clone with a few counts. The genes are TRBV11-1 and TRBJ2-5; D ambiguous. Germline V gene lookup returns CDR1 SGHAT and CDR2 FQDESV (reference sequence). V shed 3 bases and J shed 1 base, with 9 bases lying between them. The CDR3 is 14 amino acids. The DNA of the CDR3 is TGTGCCAGCAGCTTTTGGGCTCCCCAAGAGACCCAGTACTTC. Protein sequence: CASSFWAPQETQYF. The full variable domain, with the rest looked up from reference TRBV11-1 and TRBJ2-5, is EAEVAQSPRYKITEKSQAVAFWCDPISGHATLYWYRQILGQGPELLVQFQDESVVDDSQLPKDRFSAERLKGVDSTLKIQPAELGDSAMYLCASSFWAPQETQYFGPGTRLLVL.

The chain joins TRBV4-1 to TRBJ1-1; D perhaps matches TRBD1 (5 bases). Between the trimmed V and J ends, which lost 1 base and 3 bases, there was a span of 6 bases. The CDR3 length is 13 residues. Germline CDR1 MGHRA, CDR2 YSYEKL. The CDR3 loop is CASSQGGHTEAFF. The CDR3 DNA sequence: TGCGCCAGCAGCCAAGGGGGACACACTGAAGCTTTCTTT.

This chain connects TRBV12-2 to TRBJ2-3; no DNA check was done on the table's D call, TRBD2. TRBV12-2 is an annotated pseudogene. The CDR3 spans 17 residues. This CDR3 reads CASRNTGTSGCTDTQYF. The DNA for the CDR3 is TGTGCAAGTCGTAATACCGGGACTAGCGGGTGCACAGATACGCAGTATTTT.